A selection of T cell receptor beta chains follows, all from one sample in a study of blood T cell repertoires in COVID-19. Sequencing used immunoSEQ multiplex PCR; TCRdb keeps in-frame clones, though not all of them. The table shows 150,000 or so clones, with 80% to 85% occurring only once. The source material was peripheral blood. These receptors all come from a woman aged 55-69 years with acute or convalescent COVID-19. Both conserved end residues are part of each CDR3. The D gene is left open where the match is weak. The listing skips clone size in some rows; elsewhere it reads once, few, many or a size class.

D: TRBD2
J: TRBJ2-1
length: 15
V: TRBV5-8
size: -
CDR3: CASSLTSGLYNEQFF
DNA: TGTGCCAGCAGCTTGACTAGCGGACTTTACAATGAGCAGTTCTTC

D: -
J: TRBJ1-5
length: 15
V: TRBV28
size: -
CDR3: CASSLPLGEAQPQHF
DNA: TGTGCCAGCAGTTTGCCCTTGGGGGAGGCTCAGCCCCAGCATTTT

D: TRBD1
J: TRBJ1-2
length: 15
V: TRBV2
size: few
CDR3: CASSVVTGGGYGYTF
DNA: TGTGCCAGCAGTGTTGTTACAGGGGGGGGCTATGGCTACACCTTC

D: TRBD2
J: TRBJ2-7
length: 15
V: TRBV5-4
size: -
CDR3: CASSLEAGGPYEQYF
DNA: TGTGCCAGCAGCTTGGAGGCGGGAGGGCCTTACGAGCAGTACTTC

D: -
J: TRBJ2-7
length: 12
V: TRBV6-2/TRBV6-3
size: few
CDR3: CASSDWSHEQYF
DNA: TGTGCCAGCAGTGACTGGAGTCACGAGCAGTACTTC

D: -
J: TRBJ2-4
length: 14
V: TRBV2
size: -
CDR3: CASSDDGGSNIQYF
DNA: TGTGCCAGCAGTGATGACGGGGGATCAAACATTCAGTACTTC

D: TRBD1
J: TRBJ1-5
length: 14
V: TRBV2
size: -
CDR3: CASSEPTGDQPQHF
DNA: TGTGCCAGCAGTGAACCCACAGGGGATCAGCCCCAGCATTTT

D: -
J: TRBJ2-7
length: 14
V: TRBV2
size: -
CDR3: CASRVLQTAQIQYF
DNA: TGTGCCAGCAGAGTCCTCCAGACAGCACAGATTCAGTACTTC

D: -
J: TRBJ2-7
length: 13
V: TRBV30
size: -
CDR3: CAWSDRVMWEQYF
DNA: TGTGCCTGGAGTGACAGGGTAATGTGGGAGCAGTACTTC

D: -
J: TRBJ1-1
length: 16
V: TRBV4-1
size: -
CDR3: CASRNPLITENTEAFF
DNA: TGCGCCAGCAGAAACCCCCTCATTACAGAGAACACTGAAGCTTTCTTT

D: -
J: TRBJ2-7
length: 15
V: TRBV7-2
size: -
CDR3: CASSLVPSETYEQYF
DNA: TGTGCCAGCAGCTTAGTCCCTAGCGAGACCTACGAGCAGTACTTC

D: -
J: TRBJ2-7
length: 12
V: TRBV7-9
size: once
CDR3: CASSSQAYEQYF
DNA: TGTGCCAGCAGTTCTCAGGCCTACGAGCAGTACTTC

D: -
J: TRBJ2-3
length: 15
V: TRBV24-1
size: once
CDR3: CATRGPGISTDTQYF
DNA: TGTGCCACCAGGGGTCCAGGGATCAGCACAGATACGCAGTATTTT

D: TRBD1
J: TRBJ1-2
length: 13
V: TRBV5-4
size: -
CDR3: CASSTTGPYGYTF
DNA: TGTGCCAGCAGCACGACAGGGCCCTATGGCTACACCTTC

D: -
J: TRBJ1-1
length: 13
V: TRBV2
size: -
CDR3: CASNLETRTEAFF
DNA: TGTGCCAGCAATTTAGAAACGAGGACTGAAGCTTTCTTT

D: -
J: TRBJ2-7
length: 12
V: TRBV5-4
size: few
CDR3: CASSLDYNEQYF
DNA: TGTGCCAGCAGCTTGGACTACAACGAGCAGTACTTC

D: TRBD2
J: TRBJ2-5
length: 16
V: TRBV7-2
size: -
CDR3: CASSPGTSGGQETQYF
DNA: TGTGCCAGCAGCCCAGGGACTAGCGGGGGACAAGAGACCCAGTACTTC

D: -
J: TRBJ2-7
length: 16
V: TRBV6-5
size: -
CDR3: CASSYGRRGNSYEQYF
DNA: TGTGCCAGCAGTTACGGGAGGAGGGGCAACTCCTACGAGCAGTACTTC

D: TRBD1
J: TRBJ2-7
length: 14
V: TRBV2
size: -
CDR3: CASSPGTGWDEQYF
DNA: TGTGCCAGCAGCCCGGGGACAGGGTGGGACGAGCAGTACTTC

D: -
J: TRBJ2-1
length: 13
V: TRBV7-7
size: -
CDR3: CASSLNLHNEQFF
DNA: TGTGCCAGCAGCTTAAATCTACACAATGAGCAGTTCTTC

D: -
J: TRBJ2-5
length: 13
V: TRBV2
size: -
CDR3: CASRAREPFRQYF
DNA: TGTGCCAGCAGGGCCCGGGAGCCCTTCCGGCAGTACTTC

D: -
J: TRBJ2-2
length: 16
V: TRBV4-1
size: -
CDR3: CASSQFSGENTGELFF
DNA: TGCGCCAGCAGCCAATTCTCAGGGGAGAACACCGGGGAGCTGTTTTTT

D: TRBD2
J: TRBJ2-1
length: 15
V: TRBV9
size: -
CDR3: CASSVALAGVNEQFF
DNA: TGTGCCAGCAGCGTAGCTCTAGCGGGAGTCAATGAGCAGTTCTTC

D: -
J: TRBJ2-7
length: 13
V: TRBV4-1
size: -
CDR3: CASSQDPYVEQYF
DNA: TGCGCCAGCAGCCAAGACCCCTACGTGGAGCAGTACTTC

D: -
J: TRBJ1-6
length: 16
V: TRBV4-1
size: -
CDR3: CASSQLGTSADSPLHF
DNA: TGCGCCAGCAGCCAGTTGGGTACGAGTGCGGATTCACCCCTCCACTTT

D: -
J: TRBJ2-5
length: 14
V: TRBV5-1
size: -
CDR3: CASSLGGPQETQYF
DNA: TGCGCCAGCAGCTTGGGGGGCCCCCAAGAGACCCAGTACTTC

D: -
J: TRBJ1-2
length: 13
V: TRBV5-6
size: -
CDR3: CASSLPTNFGYTF
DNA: TGTGCCAGCAGCTTGCCGACTAATTTCGGCTACACCTTC

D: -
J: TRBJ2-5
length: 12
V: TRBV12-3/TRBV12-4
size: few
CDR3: CASSPGYETQYF
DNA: TGTGCCAGCAGTCCAGGGTATGAGACCCAGTACTTC

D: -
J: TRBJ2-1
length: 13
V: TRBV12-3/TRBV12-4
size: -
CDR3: CASSRDSYNEQFF
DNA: TGTGCCAGCAGCCGCGACAGTTACAATGAGCAGTTCTTC

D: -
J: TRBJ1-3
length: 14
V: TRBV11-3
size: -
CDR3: CASSLPGGGNTIYF
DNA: TGTGCCAGCAGCCTACCAGGAGGTGGAAACACCATATATTTT

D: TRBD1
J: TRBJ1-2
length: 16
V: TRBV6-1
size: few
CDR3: CASSDQPDRGSLGYTF
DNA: TGTGCCAGCAGTGACCAGCCCGACAGGGGGTCCCTTGGCTACACCTTC

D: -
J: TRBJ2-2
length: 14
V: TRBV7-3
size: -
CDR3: CASSPDRHTGELFF
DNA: TGTGCCAGCAGCCCCGACAGGCACACCGGGGAGCTGTTTTTT

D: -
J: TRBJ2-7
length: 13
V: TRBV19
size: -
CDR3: CASSISLAGEQYF
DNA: TGTGCCAGTAGTATTAGCCTAGCCGGCGAGCAGTACTTC

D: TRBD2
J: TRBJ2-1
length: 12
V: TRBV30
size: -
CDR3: CAWRGLANEQFF
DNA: TGTGCCTGGAGGGGACTAGCGAATGAGCAGTTCTTC

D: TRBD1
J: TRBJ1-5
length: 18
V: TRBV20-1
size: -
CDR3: CSASRGGWSTGSNQPQHF
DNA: TGCAGTGCTAGTCGGGGTGGTTGGTCGACAGGGAGCAATCAGCCCCAGCATTTT

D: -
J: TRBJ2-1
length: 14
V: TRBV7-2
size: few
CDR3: CASSLQPTYNEQFF
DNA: TGTGCCAGCAGCCTTCAACCTACTTACAATGAGCAGTTCTTC

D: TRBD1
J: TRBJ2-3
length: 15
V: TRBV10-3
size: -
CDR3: CAIGQGTGRGGTQYF
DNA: TGTGCCATCGGTCAGGGGACAGGGAGAGGAGGTACGCAGTATTTT

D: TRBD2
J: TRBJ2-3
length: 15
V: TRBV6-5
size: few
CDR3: CASSYRASGLDTQYF
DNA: TGTGCCAGCAGTTACAGGGCTAGCGGTCTGGATACGCAGTATTTT

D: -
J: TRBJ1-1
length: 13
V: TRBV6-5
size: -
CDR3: CASSLRMNTEAFF
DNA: TGTGCCAGCAGCCTGAGGATGAACACTGAAGCTTTCTTT

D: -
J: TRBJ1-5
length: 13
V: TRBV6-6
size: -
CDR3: CAISGSSNQPQHF
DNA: TGTGCTATCTCAGGGTCTTCGAATCAGCCCCAGCATTTT